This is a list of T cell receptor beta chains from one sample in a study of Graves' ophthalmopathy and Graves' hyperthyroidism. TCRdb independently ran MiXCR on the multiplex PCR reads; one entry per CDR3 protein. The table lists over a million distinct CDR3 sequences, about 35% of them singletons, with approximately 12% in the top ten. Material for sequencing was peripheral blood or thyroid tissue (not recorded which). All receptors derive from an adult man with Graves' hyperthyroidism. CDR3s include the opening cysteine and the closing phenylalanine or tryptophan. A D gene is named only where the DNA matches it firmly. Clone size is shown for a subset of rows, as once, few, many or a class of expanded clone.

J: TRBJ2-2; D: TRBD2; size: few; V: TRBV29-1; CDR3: CSAGAGYNTGELFF; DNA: TGCAGCGCCGGAGCGGGATATAACACCGGGGAGCTGTTTTTT
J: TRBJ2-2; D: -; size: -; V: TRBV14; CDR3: CASSPKRGGNTNTGELFF; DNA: TGTGCCAGCAGCCCCAAGCGTGGGGGGAACACGAACACCGGGGAGCTGTTTTTT
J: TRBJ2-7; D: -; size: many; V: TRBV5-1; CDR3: CASSSGARTYKGYEQYF; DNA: TGCGCCAGCAGCAGTGGAGCCAGGACGTATAAGGGGTACGAGCAGTACTTC
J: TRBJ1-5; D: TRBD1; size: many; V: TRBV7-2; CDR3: CASSLRSRGLQPQHF; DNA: TGTGCCAGCAGCTTAAGATCCAGGGGGCTTCAGCCCCAGCATTTT
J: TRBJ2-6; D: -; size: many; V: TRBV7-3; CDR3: CASRSGAAGANVLTF; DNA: TGTGCCAGCAGATCAGGGGCAGCTGGGGCCAACGTCCTGACTTTC
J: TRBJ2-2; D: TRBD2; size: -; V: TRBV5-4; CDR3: CASSGPKGAGGKTGTGELFF; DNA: TGTGCCAGCAGCGGCCCGAAGGGAGCGGGGGGAAAAACAGGGACCGGGGAGCTGTTTTTT
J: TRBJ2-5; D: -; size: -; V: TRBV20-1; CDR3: CSAREGTTIATQYF; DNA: TGCAGTGCCAGAGAGGGAACCACCATTGCGACCCAGTACTTC
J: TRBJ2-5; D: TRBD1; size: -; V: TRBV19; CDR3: CASSSGQGEWETQYF; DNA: TGTGCCAGTAGTAGCGGACAGGGGGAGTGGGAGACCCAGTACTTC
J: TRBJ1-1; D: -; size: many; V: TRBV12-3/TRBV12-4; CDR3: CASSRAGALTEAFF; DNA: TGTGCCAGCTCAAGGGCGGGGGCTTTGACTGAAGCTTTCTTT
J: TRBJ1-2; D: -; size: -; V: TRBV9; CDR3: CASSPQGLANYGYTF; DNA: TGTGCCAGCAGCCCACAGGGATTAGCTAACTATGGCTACACCTTC
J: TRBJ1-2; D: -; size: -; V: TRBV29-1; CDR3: CSVEGIRGSYTF; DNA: TGCAGCGTTGAAGGGATTCGAGGCAGCTACACCTTC
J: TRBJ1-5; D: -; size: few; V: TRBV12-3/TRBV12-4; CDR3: CASSDVRGQPQHF; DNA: TGTGCCAGCAGTGACGTTAGGGGTCAGCCCCAGCATTTT
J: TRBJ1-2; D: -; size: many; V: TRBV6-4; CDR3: CASSREQGYGYTF; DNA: TGTGCCAGCAGTCGGGAACAGGGCTATGGCTACACCTTC
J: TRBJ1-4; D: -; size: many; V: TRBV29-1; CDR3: CSVSRGEKLFF; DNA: TGCAGCGTGAGCAGGGGCGAAAAACTGTTTTTT
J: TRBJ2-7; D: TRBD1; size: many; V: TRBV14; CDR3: CASSQPGQGYEQYF; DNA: TGTGCCAGCAGCCAACCGGGACAGGGTTACGAGCAGTACTTC
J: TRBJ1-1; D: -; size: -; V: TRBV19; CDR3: CASTNFGGATNTEAFF; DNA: TGTGCCAGTACCAACTTCGGGGGGGCGACCAACACTGAAGCTTTCTTT
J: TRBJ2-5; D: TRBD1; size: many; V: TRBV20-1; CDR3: CSEMGQGAVTQYF; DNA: TGCAGTGAAATGGGACAGGGGGCCGTGACCCAGTACTTC
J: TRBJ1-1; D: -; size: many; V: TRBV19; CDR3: CASKSFGGGQGNTEAFF; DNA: TGTGCCAGTAAGTCCTTCGGCGGGGGGCAGGGGAACACTGAAGCTTTCTTT
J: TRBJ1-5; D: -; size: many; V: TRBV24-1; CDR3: CATSAPGQSANQPQHF; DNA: TGTGCCACCAGTGCCCCCGGACAGTCAGCCAATCAGCCCCAGCATTTT
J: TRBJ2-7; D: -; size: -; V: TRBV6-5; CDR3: CASSYPGQAFYEQYF; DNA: TGTGCCAGCAGTTACCCGGGTCAGGCCTTCTACGAGCAGTACTTC
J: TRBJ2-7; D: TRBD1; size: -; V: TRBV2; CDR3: CASSVTGTGISYEQYF; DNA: TGTGCCAGCAGTGTTACCGGGACAGGGATCAGCTACGAGCAGTACTTC
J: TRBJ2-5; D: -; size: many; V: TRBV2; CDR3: CASSGRDQETQYF; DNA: TGCGCCAGCAGTGGCAGGGACCAAGAGACCCAGTACTTC
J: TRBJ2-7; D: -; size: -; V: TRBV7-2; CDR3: CATSLVGYEQYF; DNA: TGTGCCACCAGCCTAGTCGGGTACGAGCAGTACTTC
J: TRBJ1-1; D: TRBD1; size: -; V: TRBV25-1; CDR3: CASRTLGQGVRAFF; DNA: TGTGCCAGCAGAACCCTCGGACAGGGGGTTAGAGCTTTCTTT
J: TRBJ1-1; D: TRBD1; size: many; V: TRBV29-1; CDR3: CSVAGGLNTEAFF; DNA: TGCAGCGTTGCAGGGGGGCTGAACACTGAAGCTTTCTTT
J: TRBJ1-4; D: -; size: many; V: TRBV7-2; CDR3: CASSFLGRDEKLFF; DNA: TGTGCCAGCAGCTTCTTGGGGCGCGATGAAAAACTGTTTTTT
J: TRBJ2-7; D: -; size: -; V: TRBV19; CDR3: CASSIRGQSYEQYF; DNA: TGTGCCAGTAGTATCCGTGGGCAGTCTTACGAGCAGTACTTC
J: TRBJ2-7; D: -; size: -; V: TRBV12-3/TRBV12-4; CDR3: CASNPGHLYEQYF; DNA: TGTGCCAGTAACCCGGGACACCTCTACGAGCAGTACTTC